The 32 T cell receptor beta chains below come from one sample, sequenced in a study of human T cells and chemical hapten exposure. Someone pulled total RNA out of unfractionated whole blood. TCRdb independently ran MiXCR on the 5' RACE reads; one entry per CDR3 protein. Here the sample spans about 81,000 distinct CDR3 sequences, more than 7% being singletons. These receptor sequences come from a male donor in good health.

This clonotype was picked up many times. The CDR3 spells CASSFRQDHHGYTF. DNA of the CDR3: TGCGCCAGCAGCTTTCGACAGGACCACCATGGCTACACCTTC. This sequence joins TRBV5-1 and TRBJ1-2; tentatively, D is TRBD1 (6 bases). From germline, CDR1 is SGHRS and CDR2 YFSETQ. The CDR3 consists of 14 residues. V was pared by 2 bases and J by 6 bases, with 14 bases between.

Many counts were recorded for this clonotype. The DNA for the CDR3 is TGTGCCATCAGTGGTCCCCGTTACCCGAGGGAAGGCTCCTATAATTCACCCCTCCACTTT. Amino acids: CAISGPRYPREGSYNSPLHF. The gene calls are TRBV10-3 and TRBJ1-6; D unclear. The CDR3 has 20 residues. Germline V gene data show CDR1 as ENHRY and CDR2 as SYGVKD. Trimming shortened V by 4 bases and J by 0 bases, and 22 bases separated the two germline ends.

The chain carries TRBV3-1 and TRBJ1-6, with D possibly being TRBD1 (6 bases). The CDR3 is 13 residues long. V dropped 3 bases and J dropped 17 bases, with 17 bases sitting between them. Germline CDR1 LGHDT, CDR2 YNNKEL (reference sequence). CDR3 bases: TGTGCCAGCAGCCAGGCTAGTACAGGGTTTTTCCACTTT. This encodes CASSQASTGFFHF.

This clonotype was seen a few times. The chain combines TRBV20-1 with TRBJ2-5, with D maybe TRBD1 (5 bases). The CDR3 spans 14 residues. In germline, CDR1 is DFQATT, CDR2 SNEGSKA (reference sequence). The V end lost 0 bases, the J end lost 5 bases, and 13 bases lay between the germline ends. CDR3 loop: CSARDLSGRETQYF. As DNA, the CDR3 is TGCAGTGCTAGAGATCTATCAGGGCGGGAGACCCAGTACTTC.

The chain carries TRBV7-9 and TRBJ1-1; possibly TRBD1 for D (6 bases). Per germline, CDR1 SEHNR and CDR2 FQNEAQ (reference sequence). Between the trimmed V and J ends, which lost 5 bases and 4 bases, there was a span of 23 bases. The CDR3 spans 17 residues. CDR3 DNA sequence: TGTGCCAGCAGCACCCTCGGACAGATGACCACGAGCACTGAAGCTTTCTTT. Translating it yields CASSTLGQMTTSTEAFF.

A few counts support this clonotype. The chain employs TRBV12-3 or TRBV12-4 and TRBJ2-2, with 14 nucleotides matching TRBD2. The CDR3 runs to 19 residues. Trimming took 6 bases from V and 0 from J; bases not matched to a gene: 9. The CDR3 loop reads CASRPGTSGRGSNTGELFF. CDR3 nucleotides: TGTGCCAGCAGGCCCGGGACTAGCGGGAGAGGATCGAACACCGGGGAGCTGTTTTTT.

This clonotype was recorded at least ten times. The rearrangement links TRBV7-2 to TRBJ1-1; the D gene is possibly TRBD1 (6 bases). Germline V gene data show CDR1 as SGHTA and CDR2 as FQGNSA. The CDR3 has 13 amino acids. V lost 5 bases and J lost 5, with 12 bases in between. The CDR3 region has the DNA TGTGCCAGCAGCACCACAGGGCGGACTGAAGCTTTCTTT. It codes for CASSTTGRTEAFF.

CDR3 region: CASSQRPRGNTEAFF. CDR3 in DNA: TGTGCCAGCAGTCAAAGGCCCAGGGGAAACACTGAAGCTTTCTTT. The chain links TRBV7-8 to TRBJ1-1; tentative D call: TRBD1 (6 bases). The CDR3 contains 15 residues. V was trimmed by 6 bases and J by 2 bases, leaving 16 bases between them. Germline V gives CDR1 SGHVS, CDR2 FQNEAQ.

This clonotype was seen only once. The gene calls are TRBV7-2 and TRBJ2-5, with 8 bases matching TRBD1. The CDR3 contains 16 residues. Germline CDR1 SGHTA, CDR2 FQGNSA. The V gene end was trimmed by 2 bases and the J gene end by 1 base; junction bases not matched to a gene: 6. Here the CDR3 DNA reads TGTGCCAGCAGCTTACTCGGGACAGGCCCCCAAGAGACCCAGTACTTC. This codes for CASSLLGTGPQETQYF.

This clonotype was picked up many times. The chain has TRBV6-5 and TRBJ1-1; no definite D call. The V gene's germline CDR1 is MNHEY and CDR2 SVGAGI. The ends were cut back, 2 bases at V and 1 base at J, with 8 bases in the middle. This CDR3 has 14 amino acids. The CDR3 is CASSYVDWNTEAFF. In nucleotides, the CDR3 is TGTGCCAGCAGTTACGTTGATTGGAACACTGAAGCTTTCTTT.

This clonotype was observed a few times. V is TRBV20-1 and J is TRBJ2-7; D unresolved. The length of the CDR3 is 15 residues. Germline lookup yields CDR1 DFQATT and CDR2 SNEGSKA (reference sequence). V shed 0 bases and J shed 0 bases, with 12 bases lying between them. The CDR3 sequence: CSARESDGSSYEQYF. In DNA, the CDR3 is TGCAGTGCTAGAGAAAGCGATGGGTCCTCCTACGAGCAGTACTTC.

The gene calls are TRBV4-2 and TRBJ2-5, with 10 bases that match TRBD1. The germline V gene encodes CDR1 LGHNA and CDR2 YNFKEQ. The junction had 5 bases not matched to a gene; V was cut back by 4 bases and J by 0 bases. This CDR3 is built from 16 residues. CDR3 coding DNA: TGTGCCAGCAGCCGAGGACAGGGGGGTGACCAAGAGACCCAGTACTTC. Translating gives CASSRGQGGDQETQYF.

The chain links TRBV4-1 to TRBJ2-3, with D possibly called TRBD1 or TRBD2 (5 bases each). CDR1 is MGHRA and CDR2 is YSYEKL in the germline V gene. The CDR3 sequence is 15 residues long. Between the trimmed V and J ends, which lost 2 bases and 3 bases, there was a span of 12 bases. CDR3 nucleotide sequence: TGCGCCAGCAGCCAAATCCCGGGACCAACAGATACGCAGTATTTT. It translates to CASSQIPGPTDTQYF.

This clonotype was detected many times. This sequence joins TRBV20-1 and TRBJ2-7; D might be TRBD1 (6 bases). The CDR3 totals 12 residues. Trimming took off 0 bases at V and 6 bases at J, with 9 bases between the two ends. The germline gives CDR1 DFQATT, CDR2 SNEGSKA (reference sequence). The CDR3 reads CSAREDSFEQYF. The CDR3 DNA reads as TGCAGTGCTAGAGAGGACAGTTTCGAGCAGTACTTC.

This clonotype was counted ten times or more. V is TRBV5-1 and J is TRBJ2-7; TRBD1 is a possible D gene (6 bases). Germline CDR1 reads SGHRS; CDR2 reads YFSETQ. CDR3 length equals 17 residues. Trimming stripped 4 bases from V and 0 bases from J, with 20 bases between. The CDR3 loop is CASSEGYGDTSSYEQYF. Here the CDR3 DNA reads TGCGCCAGCAGCGAGGGATATGGGGACACGAGCTCCTACGAGCAGTACTTC.

This clonotype was observed many times. The V and J genes are TRBV10-3 and TRBJ2-1; either TRBD1 or TRBD2 may fit D (5 bases each). Trimming left V 0 bases short and J 8 bases short, with 11 bases between. Germline CDR1 reads ENHRY; CDR2 reads SYGVKD. The CDR3 totals 14 residues. The CDR3 region has the DNA TGTGCCATCAGTGAGTCGAGTAGGGGAGATGAGCAGTTCTTC. Translated, it gives CAISESSRGDEQFF.

This clonotype appeared a few times. The rearrangement joins TRBV7-2 to TRBJ1-5, with D tentatively TRBD1 (5 bases). Trimming stripped 3 bases from V and 3 bases from J, with 15 bases between. Germline V gene lookup returns CDR1 SGHTA and CDR2 FQGNSA. CDR3 length equals 16 residues. The CDR3 DNA sequence: TGTGCCAGCAGCTTGGGGGTCGGGTTGGTCAATCAGCCCCAGCATTTT. Translation gives CASSLGVGLVNQPQHF.

The genes are TRBV6-2 or TRBV6-3 and TRBJ2-1; D is possibly TRBD1 (7 bases). Per the germline V gene, CDR1 is MNHEY and CDR2 is SVGEGT. CDR3 length equals 13 residues. Trimming stripped 8 bases from V and 8 bases from J, with 16 bases between. The CDR3 protein is CASCSGGRDEQFF. DNA of the CDR3: TGTGCCAGCTGCTCAGGGGGGCGCGATGAGCAGTTCTTC.

This clonotype was recorded at least ten times. This rearrangement joins TRBV12-3 or TRBV12-4 to TRBJ2-3; 7 bases align to TRBD1. The length of the CDR3 is 16 residues. V gave up 6 bases and J gave up 4 bases; unmatched junction bases: 13. The CDR3 protein is CASRPRDSFSADTQYF. CDR3 DNA: TGTGCCAGCAGACCTAGGGACAGTTTCTCCGCAGATACGCAGTATTTT.

The V gene is TRBV7-2, the J gene TRBJ1-5; D possibly corresponds to TRBD1 (5 bases). Germline values: CDR1 SGHTA, CDR2 FQGNSA. Trimming removed 5 bases at V and 6 bases at J, with 8 bases between. This CDR3 is 12 amino acids long. The CDR3 DNA is TGTGCCAGCAGCGCCACAGGTCAGCCCCAGCATTTT. Translated: CASSATGQPQHF.

The J gene is TRBJ2-5, the V gene TRBV11-2; perhaps D is TRBD1 or TRBD2 (5 bases each). The V gene lost 4 bases and the J gene lost 3 bases, with 12 bases spanning the gap. The CDR3 loop spans 14 amino acids. Germline CDR1 SGHAT, CDR2 FQNNGV. The CDR3 spells CASSSPGPEETQYF. The CDR3 region has the DNA TGTGCCAGCAGCTCTCCGGGACCCGAAGAGACCCAGTACTTC. The variable domain in full, completed from reference TRBV11-2 and TRBJ2-5, reads EAGVAQSPRYKIIEKRQSVAFWCNPISGHATLYWYQQILGQGPKLLIQFQNNGVVDDSQLPKDRFSAERLKGVDSTLKIQPAKLEDSAVYLCASSSPGPEETQYFGPGTRLLVL.

The rearrangement joins TRBV6-6 to TRBJ2-7, with 7 nucleotides matching TRBD1. Germline V gives CDR1 MNHNY, CDR2 SVGAGI (reference sequence). CDR3 length: 14 residues. The V gene end was trimmed by 4 bases and the J gene end by 5 bases; junction bases not matched to a gene: 8. CDR3 sequence reads: CASSSWDSLHEQYF. The CDR3 nucleotides are TGTGCCAGCAGTTCCTGGGACAGCCTGCACGAGCAGTACTTC.

In this sample, this clonotype turned up many times. The junction and the germline gene differ at one end; a read error may be behind it. This chain uses TRBV10-1 with TRBJ1-5, with D tentatively TRBD1 (5 bases). CDR3 size: 12 residues. Germline V gives CDR1 WNHNN, CDR2 SYGVQD (reference sequence). The CDR3 protein is CASRTVNQPQHF. The CDR3 bases are TGCGCCAGCAGGACAGTAAATCAACCCCAGCATTTT.

This chain uses TRBV4-3 with TRBJ2-3; no clear D. CDR1 and CDR2 from the germline V gene are LGHNA and YSLEER. This CDR3 contains 16 residues. The ends were cut back, 4 bases at V and 0 bases at J, with 14 bases in the middle. Here the CDR3 reads CASSPGVVRSTDTQYF. The CDR3 bases are TGCGCCAGCAGCCCGGGTGTCGTACGGAGCACAGATACGCAGTATTTT.

A word on this clonotype: A read error is possible here, since a much larger clone lies one base away. J is TRBJ2-1 and V is TRBV29-1, with D possibly being TRBD1 or TRBD2 (6 bases each). The length of the CDR3 is 14 residues. V was trimmed by 5 bases and J by 6 bases, leaving 17 bases between them. The germline V gene has CDR1 SQVTM and CDR2 ANQGSEA. The CDR3 DNA is TGCAGCGTTTTGTTCGTAGGGGGAGGCAATGAGCAGTTCTTC. Translated: CSVLFVGGGNEQFF.

This sequence joins TRBV29-1 and TRBJ1-2; D is perhaps TRBD1 (5 bases). The V and J ends lost 6 bases and 6 bases respectively, with 11 bases between them. The germline V gene has CDR1 SQVTM and CDR2 ANQGSEA. The CDR3 has 11 amino acids. The CDR3 sequence is CSVAREDGYTF. The CDR3 DNA follows: TGCAGCGTGGCCAGGGAGGATGGCTACACCTTC.

This clonotype was observed many times. The chain uses TRBV6-6 and TRBJ2-5; D not resolved. This CDR3 has 13 amino acids. V lost 2 bases to trimming and J lost 6 bases, with 10 bases between them. The V gene's germline CDR1 is MNHNY and CDR2 SVGAGI (reference sequence). Here the CDR3 reads CASSYPYSKTQYF. The CDR3 DNA reads TGTGCCAGCAGTTACCCCTACTCGAAGACCCAGTACTTC.

The chain joins TRBV5-1 to TRBJ1-1, with TRBD1 matching over 10 bases. Trimming took 3 bases from V and 3 from J; bases not matched to a gene: 5. Per germline, CDR1 SGHRS and CDR2 YFSETQ. This CDR3 has 15 amino acids. The CDR3 DNA reads TGCGCCAGCAGCTCGGGACAGGGGATCGACACTGAAGCTTTCTTT. Translating gives CASSSGQGIDTEAFF.

J is TRBJ2-7 and V is TRBV12-3 or TRBV12-4; possibly TRBD1 or TRBD2 for D (5 bases each). The ends were cut back, 4 bases at V and 9 bases at J, with 22 bases in the middle. The CDR3 has 15 amino acids. CDR3 sequence reads: CASSSSGTGPWVQYF. Here the CDR3 DNA reads TGTGCCAGCAGTTCCTCCGGGACGGGTCCGTGGGTGCAGTACTTC.

The rearrangement uses TRBV6-6 and TRBJ1-2, with D perhaps TRBD1 (5 bases). The CDR3 is made up of 12 amino acids. Germline CDR1 and CDR2: MNHNY and SVGAGI (reference sequence). Trimming stripped 6 bases from V and 4 bases from J, with 9 bases between. CDR3 amino acids: CASRDTFYGYTF. CDR3 nucleotide sequence: TGTGCCAGCAGGGACACATTCTATGGCTACACCTTC.

The J gene is TRBJ2-7, the V gene TRBV19; 8 bases agree with TRBD1. Germline CDR1 and CDR2: LNHDA and SQIVND (reference sequence). This CDR3 has 15 amino acids. The trim removed 6 bases at V and 7 bases at J, leaving 14 bases unmatched. The CDR3: CASRDRGQGAQEQYF. CDR3 DNA sequence: TGTGCCAGTAGAGATAGGGGTCAGGGGGCGCAAGAGCAGTACTTC.

The chain joins TRBV24-1 to TRBJ2-3; 10 bases fit TRBD1. J gave up 5 bases and V 2 bases, and 6 bases lay outside the gene matches. The CDR3 contains 16 residues. The germline CDR1 and CDR2 sequences are KGHDR and SFDVKD. The CDR3, as DNA: TGTGCCACCAGTGATTCGGGACAGGGGCAGAGAGATACGCAGTATTTT. Protein sequence: CATSDSGQGQRDTQYF.